This T cell receptor beta chain was sequenced during a study of identical twins. TCRdb used MiXCR to reprocess the 5' RACE reads, holding one entry per CDR3 protein. The sample consists of approximately 700,000 distinct CDR3 sequences, less than 7% of them appearing once. General study points: Excess sharing between twins was weaker in beta out-of-frame sequences.

This clonotype was recorded many times. Antigen: not known. This CDR3 comprises 14 residues. V was clipped by 4 bases and J by 8 bases; unmatched bases: 5. Germline CDR1 is MNHEY and CDR2 is SVGAGI. The sequence derives from a man younger than 35 in good health. Input material: naive T cells sorted from blood. The rearrangement uses TRBV6-5 and TRBJ1-6; 7 nucleotides align to TRBD1. The CDR3 DNA reads TGTGCCAGCAGTTCAACAGGGGCGCATTCACCCCTCCACTTT. It translates to CASSSTGAHSPLHF.